This TCR beta chain was sequenced for a study of blood T cell repertoires in COVID-19. About the study: The samples span acute and convalescent COVID-19 from the United States, Italy and Spain. PBMCs, B-cell-depleted T cells, or T cells were the source of the cDNA or gDNA that made up the material.

Original processing methods: It was from reference gene primer amplification that nucleated cell counts were estimated. TCRdb keeps only in-frame clones here, not all; method: immunoSEQ multiplex PCR. The DNA was the basis for D and trimming; V, J and clone size are from that table. The sample lists approximately 70,000 clones, approximately 90% seen once, with about 5% in the top ten. The trim removed 5 bases at V and 6 bases at J, leaving 9 bases unmatched. Germline values: CDR1 MNHEY, CDR2 SMNVEV (reference sequence). There are 15 residues in the CDR3. This TCR was sampled from a woman aged 60-75 years with active COVID-19. The sample consisted of peripheral blood. The V call is TRBV27, the J call TRBJ2-1, with TRBD1 matching over 8 bases. The CDR3 here is CASSSRRTGPNEQFF. CDR3 coding DNA: TGTGCCAGCAGTAGTCGCCGGACAGGGCCCAATGAGCAGTTCTTC.